This T cell receptor beta chain was observed in a study of blood T cell repertoires in COVID-19. Study-level information: T cells, B-cell-depleted T cells, or PBMCs provided the cDNA or gDNA that served as material.

This CDR3 contains 11 residues. Germline CDR1 DFQATT, CDR2 SNEGSKA (reference sequence). The V segment lost 4 bases and the J segment 10 bases; nucleotides outside the gene matches: 3. The authors' processing: Scientists estimated how many nucleated cells there were by amplifying reference gene primers. Sequencing used immunoSEQ multiplex PCR; TCRdb keeps in-frame clones, though not all of them. V and J calls and clone size are copied from that table; D and trimming were computed from the DNA. Here the sample spans about 300,000 clones, about 91% being singletons. Sequencing was performed on peripheral blood. The sequence came from a woman in her thirties who had recovered from COVID-19. V usage is TRBV20-1 and J usage is TRBJ1-1; 10 nucleotides agree with TRBD1. The CDR3 region has the DNA TGCAGTGCTAAGGACAGGGGGGTAGCTTTCTTT. Its translation is CSAKDRGVAFF.